This record concerns one TCR beta chain sequence. TCRdb's table, derived via immunoSEQ multiplex PCR, lists solely in-frame clones and lacks some. The sample holds more than 35,000 clones, about nine tenths seen once. This record belongs to a study of T cell changes during pregnancy in multiple sclerosis. J was trimmed by 2 bases and V by 4 bases; bases with no gene match: 1. Germline lookup yields CDR1 MDHEN and CDR2 SYDVKM. CDR3 size: 14 residues. The input for sequencing was CD4+ T cells from peripheral blood mononuclear cells, taken in the third trimester of pregnancy. This receptor was taken from a female donor in good health, enrolled as a control in a pregnancy study. The chain joins TRBV28 to TRBJ2-4, with 8 bases that match TRBD2. The CDR3 sequence is CASSSGGPKNIQYF. The DNA of the CDR3 is TGTGCCAGCAGTTCGGGAGGGCCCAAAAACATTCAGTACTTC.